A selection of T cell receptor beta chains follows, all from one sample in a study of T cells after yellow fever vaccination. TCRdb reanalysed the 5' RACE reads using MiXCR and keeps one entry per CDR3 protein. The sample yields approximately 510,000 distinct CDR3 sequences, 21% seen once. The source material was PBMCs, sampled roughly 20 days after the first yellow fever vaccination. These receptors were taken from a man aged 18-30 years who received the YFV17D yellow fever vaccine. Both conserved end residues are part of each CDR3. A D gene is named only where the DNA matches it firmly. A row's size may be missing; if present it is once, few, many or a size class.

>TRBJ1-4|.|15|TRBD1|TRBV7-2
CASSLRGRGGEKLFF
TGTGCCAGCAGCCTCAGGGGGCGCGGTGGTGAAAAACTGTTTTTT
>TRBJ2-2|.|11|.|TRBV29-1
CSAHNGGELFF
TGCAGCGCCCACAACGGCGGGGAGCTGTTTTTT
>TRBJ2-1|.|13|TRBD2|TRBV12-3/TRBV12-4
CASSQTSGGIMLF
TGTGCCAGCAGCCAGACTAGCGGGGGGATTATGCTCTTC
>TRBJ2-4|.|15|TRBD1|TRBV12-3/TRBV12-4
CASSPTGTGNNIQYF
TGTGCCAGCAGTCCGACCGGGACAGGGAATAACATTCAGTACTTC
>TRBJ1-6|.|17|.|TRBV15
CATSRDWPAAEVSPLHF
TGTGCCACCAGCAGAGATTGGCCTGCCGCTGAGGTCTCACCCCTCCACTTT
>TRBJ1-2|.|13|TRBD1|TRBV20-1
CSALFETGYGYTF
TGCAGTGCCTTGTTTGAGACAGGGTATGGCTACACCTTC
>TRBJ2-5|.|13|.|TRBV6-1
CASSDPMTETQYF
TGTGCCAGCAGTGATCCTATGACCGAGACCCAGTACTTC
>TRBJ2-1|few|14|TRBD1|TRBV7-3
CASSLDRVYNEQFF
TGTGCCAGCAGCTTGGACAGGGTCTACAATGAGCAGTTCTTC
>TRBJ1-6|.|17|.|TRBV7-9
CASSLGGHSLDNSPLHF
TGTGCCAGCAGCTTAGGGGGGCACTCGCTCGATAATTCACCCCTCCACTTT
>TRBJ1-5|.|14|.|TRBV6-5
CASSYRGHNQPQHF
TGTGCCAGCAGTTACAGGGGTCACAATCAGCCCCAGCATTTT
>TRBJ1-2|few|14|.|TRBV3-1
CASRRAGANYGYTF
TGTGCCAGCAGGAGGGCAGGGGCTAACTATGGCTACACCTTC
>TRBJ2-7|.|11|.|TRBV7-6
CASTDGYEQYF
TGTGCCAGCACCGATGGCTACGAGCAGTACTTC
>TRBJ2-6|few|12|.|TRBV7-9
CAWVAGANVLTF
TGTGCTTGGGTAGCTGGGGCCAACGTCCTGACTTTC
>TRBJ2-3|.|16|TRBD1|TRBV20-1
CSARDRRQGVTDTQYF
TGCAGTGCTAGAGATCGCCGACAGGGGGTAACAGATACGCAGTATTTT